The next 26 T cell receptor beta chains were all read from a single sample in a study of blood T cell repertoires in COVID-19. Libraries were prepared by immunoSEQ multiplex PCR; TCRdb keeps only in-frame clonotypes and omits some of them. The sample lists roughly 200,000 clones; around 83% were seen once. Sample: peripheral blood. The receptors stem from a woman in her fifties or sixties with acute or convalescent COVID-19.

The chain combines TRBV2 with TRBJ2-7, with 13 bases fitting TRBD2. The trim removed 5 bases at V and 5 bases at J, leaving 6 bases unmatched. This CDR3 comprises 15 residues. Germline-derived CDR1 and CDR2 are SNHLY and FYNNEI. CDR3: CASSFGLAGENEQYV. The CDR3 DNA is TGTGCCAGCAGTTTTGGACTAGCGGGAGAGAACGAGCAGTACGTC.

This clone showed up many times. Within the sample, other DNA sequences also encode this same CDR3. CDR3 residues: CASSLGPNEKLFF. The CDR3 coding sequence is TGTGCCAGCAGCTTGGGGCCAAATGAAAAACTGTTTTTT. This chain connects TRBV5-5 to TRBJ1-4; D remains unclear. The CDR3 is 13 residues long. Germline lookup yields CDR1 SGHKS and CDR2 YYEKEE (reference sequence). The V and J ends lost 0 bases and 5 bases respectively, with 5 bases between them.

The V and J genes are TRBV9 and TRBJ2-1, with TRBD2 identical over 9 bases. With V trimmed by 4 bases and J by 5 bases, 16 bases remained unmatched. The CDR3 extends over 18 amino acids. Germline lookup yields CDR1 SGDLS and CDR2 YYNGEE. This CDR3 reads CASSTTLLGSSGDNEQFF. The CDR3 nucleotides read TGTGCCAGCAGCACGACACTCTTGGGGTCTAGCGGGGACAATGAGCAGTTCTTC.

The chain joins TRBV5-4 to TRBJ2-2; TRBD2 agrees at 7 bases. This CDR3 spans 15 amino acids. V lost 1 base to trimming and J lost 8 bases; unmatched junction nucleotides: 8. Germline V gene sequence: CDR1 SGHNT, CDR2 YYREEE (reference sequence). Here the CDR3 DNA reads TGTGCCAGCAGCTTGATCGGCGGGAGCAGAGGGGAGCTGTTTTTT. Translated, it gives CASSLIGGSRGELFF.

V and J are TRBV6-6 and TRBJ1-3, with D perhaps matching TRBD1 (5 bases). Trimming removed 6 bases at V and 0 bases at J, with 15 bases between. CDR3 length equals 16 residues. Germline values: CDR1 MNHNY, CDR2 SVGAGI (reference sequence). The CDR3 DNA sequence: TGTGCCAGCAGGCGGGGGGGAACAGACTCTGGAAACACCATATATTTT. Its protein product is CASRRGGTDSGNTIYF.

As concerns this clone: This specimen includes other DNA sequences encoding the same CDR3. The CDR3 spells CASSLTGTNEKLFF. The CDR3, as DNA: TGCGCCAGCAGCTTAACAGGGACTAATGAAAAACTGTTTTTT. The chain combines TRBV5-1 with TRBJ1-4, with a tentative D call TRBD1 (6 bases). Germline V lookup: CDR1 SGHRS, CDR2 YFSETQ. V was clipped by 2 bases and J by 2 bases, with 7 bases between them. The CDR3 sequence is 14 residues long. Filled out from reference TRBV5-1 and TRBJ1-4, the complete variable domain reads KAGVTQTPRYLIKTRGQQVTLSCSPISGHRSVSWYQQTPGQGLQFLFEYFSETQRNKGNFPGRFSGRQFSNSRSEMNVSTLELGDSALYLCASSLTGTNEKLFFGSGTQLSVL.

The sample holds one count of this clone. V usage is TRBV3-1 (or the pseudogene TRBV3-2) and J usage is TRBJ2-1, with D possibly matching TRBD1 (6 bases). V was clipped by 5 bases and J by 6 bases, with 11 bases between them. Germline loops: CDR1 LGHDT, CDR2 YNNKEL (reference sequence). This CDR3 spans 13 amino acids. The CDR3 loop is CASSIQGSNEQFF. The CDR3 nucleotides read TGTGCCAGCAGCATACAGGGATCCAATGAGCAGTTCTTC.

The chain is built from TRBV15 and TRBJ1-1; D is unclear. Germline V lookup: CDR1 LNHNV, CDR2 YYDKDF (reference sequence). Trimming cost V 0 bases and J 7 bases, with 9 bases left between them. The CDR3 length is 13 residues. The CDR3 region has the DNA TGTGCCACCAGCAGAGATTCGCGGAATGAAGCTTTCTTT. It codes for CATSRDSRNEAFF.

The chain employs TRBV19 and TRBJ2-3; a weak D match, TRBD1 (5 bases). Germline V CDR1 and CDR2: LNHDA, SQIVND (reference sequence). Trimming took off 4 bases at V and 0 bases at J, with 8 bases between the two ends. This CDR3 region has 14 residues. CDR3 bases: TGTGCCAGTAGTAAGGGGCTCAGCACAGATACGCAGTATTTT. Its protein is CASSKGLSTDTQYF.

DNA of the CDR3: TGTGCCAGTAGTATATCCGACAGAGTCCAAGAGACCCAGTACTTC. It specifies CASSISDRVQETQYF. The chain uses TRBV19 and TRBJ2-5, with D tentatively TRBD1 (5 bases). This CDR3 has 15 amino acids. The germline CDR1 and CDR2 sequences are LNHDA and SQIVND (reference sequence). Trimming took 2 bases from V and 1 from J, leaving 11 bases between them.

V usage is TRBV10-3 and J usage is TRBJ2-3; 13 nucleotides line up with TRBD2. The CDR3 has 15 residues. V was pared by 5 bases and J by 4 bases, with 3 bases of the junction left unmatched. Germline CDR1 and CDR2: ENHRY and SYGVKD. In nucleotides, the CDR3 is TGTGCCATCAGTCGCGGACTAGCGGGAGCAGATACGCAGTATTTT. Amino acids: CAISRGLAGADTQYF.

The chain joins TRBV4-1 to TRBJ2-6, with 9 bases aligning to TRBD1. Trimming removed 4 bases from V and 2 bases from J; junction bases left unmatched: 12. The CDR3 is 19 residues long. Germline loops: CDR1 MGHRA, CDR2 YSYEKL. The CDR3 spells CASSPPPDRGGTGANVLTF. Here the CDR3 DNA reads TGCGCCAGCAGCCCACCGCCGGACAGGGGAGGAACTGGGGCCAACGTCCTGACTTTC.

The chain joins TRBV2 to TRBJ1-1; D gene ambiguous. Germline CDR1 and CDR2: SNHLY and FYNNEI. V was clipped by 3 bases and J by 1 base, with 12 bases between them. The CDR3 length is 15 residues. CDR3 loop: CASSDVLTRNTEAFF. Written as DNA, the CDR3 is TGTGCCAGCAGTGATGTCCTAACGAGGAACACTGAAGCTTTCTTT. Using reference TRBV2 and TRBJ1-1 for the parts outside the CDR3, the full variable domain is EPEVTQTPSHQVTQMGQEVILRCVPISNHLYFYWYRQILGQKVEFLVSFYNNEISEKSEIFDDQFSVERPDGSNFTLKIRSTKLEDSAMYFCASSDVLTRNTEAFFGQGTRLTVV.

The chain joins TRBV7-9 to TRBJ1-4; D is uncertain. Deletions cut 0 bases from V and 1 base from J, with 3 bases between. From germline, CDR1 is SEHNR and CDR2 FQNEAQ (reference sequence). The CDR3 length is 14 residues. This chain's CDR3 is CASSLAGTNEKLFF. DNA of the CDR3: TGTGCCAGCAGCTTAGCCGGAACTAATGAAAAACTGTTTTTT.

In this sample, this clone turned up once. CDR3 sequence: CATSREEGGNGIYEQYF. DNA for the CDR3: TGTGCCACCAGCAGAGAGGAGGGAGGCAATGGAATCTACGAGCAGTACTTC. The chain uses TRBV15 and TRBJ2-7; tentative D call: TRBD2 (6 bases). The CDR3 has 17 amino acids. Germline CDR1 and CDR2: LNHNV and YYDKDF (reference sequence). V shed 0 bases and J shed 3 bases, with 18 bases lying between them.

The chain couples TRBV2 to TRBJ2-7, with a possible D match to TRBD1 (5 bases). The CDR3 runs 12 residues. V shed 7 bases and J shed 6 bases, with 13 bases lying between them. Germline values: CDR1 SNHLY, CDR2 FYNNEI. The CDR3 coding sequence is TGTGCCAGCACCGCAGGGCAGTCCGAGCAGTACGTC. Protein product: CASTAGQSEQYV.

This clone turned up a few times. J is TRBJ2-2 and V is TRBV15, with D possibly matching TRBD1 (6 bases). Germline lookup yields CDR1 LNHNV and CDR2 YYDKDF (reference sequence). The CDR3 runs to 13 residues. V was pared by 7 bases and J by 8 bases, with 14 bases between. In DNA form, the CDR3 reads TGTGCCACCACTTCAGGGGAGAAAGGGGAGCTGTTTTTT. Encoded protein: CATTSGEKGELFF.

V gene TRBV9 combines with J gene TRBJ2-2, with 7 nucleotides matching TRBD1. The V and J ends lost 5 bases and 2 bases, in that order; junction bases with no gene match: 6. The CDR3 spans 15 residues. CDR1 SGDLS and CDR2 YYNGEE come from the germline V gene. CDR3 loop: CASSEDRLNTGELFF. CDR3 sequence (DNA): TGTGCCAGCAGTGAGGACAGGTTAAACACCGGGGAGCTGTTTTTT.

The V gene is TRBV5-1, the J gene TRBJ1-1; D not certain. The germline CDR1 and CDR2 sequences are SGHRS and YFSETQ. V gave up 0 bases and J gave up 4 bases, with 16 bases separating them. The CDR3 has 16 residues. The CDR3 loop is CASSLVSPVRGTEAFF. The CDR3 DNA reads TGCGCCAGCAGCTTGGTTTCGCCCGTACGGGGCACTGAAGCTTTCTTT. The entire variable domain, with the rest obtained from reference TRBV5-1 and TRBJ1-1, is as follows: KAGVTQTPRYLIKTRGQQVTLSCSPISGHRSVSWYQQTPGQGLQFLFEYFSETQRNKGNFPGRFSGRQFSNSRSEMNVSTLELGDSALYLCASSLVSPVRGTEAFFGQGTRLTVV.

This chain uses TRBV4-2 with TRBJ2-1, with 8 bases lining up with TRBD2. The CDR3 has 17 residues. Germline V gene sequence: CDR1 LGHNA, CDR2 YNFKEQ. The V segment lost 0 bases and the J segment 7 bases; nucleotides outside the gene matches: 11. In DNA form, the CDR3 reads TGTGCCAGCAGCCAAGACCGTAGCGGGATGCTCGGGAATGAGCAGTTCTTC. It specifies CASSQDRSGMLGNEQFF.

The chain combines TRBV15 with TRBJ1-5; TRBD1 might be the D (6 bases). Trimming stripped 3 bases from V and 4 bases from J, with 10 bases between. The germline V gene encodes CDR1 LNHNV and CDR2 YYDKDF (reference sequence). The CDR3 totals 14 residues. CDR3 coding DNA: TGTGCCACCAGCAGGGCGACAGGTAATCAGCCCCAGCATTTT. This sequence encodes CATSRATGNQPQHF.

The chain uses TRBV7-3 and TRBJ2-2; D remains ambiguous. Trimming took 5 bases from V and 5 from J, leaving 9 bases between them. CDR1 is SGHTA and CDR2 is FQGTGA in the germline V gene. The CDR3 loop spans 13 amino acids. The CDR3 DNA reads TGTGCCAGCAGCCCTCAGATTACCGGGGAGCTGTTTTTT. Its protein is CASSPQITGELFF.

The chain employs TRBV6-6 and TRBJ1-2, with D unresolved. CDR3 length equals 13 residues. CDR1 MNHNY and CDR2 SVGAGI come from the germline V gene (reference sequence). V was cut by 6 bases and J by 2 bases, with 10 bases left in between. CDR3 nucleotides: TGTGCCAGCAGCCAGAGAGGGAACTATGGCTACACCTTC. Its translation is CASSQRGNYGYTF.

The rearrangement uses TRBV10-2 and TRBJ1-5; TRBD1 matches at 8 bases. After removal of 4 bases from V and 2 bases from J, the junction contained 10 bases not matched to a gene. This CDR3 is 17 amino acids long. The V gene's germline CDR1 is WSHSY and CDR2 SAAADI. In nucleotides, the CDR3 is TGCGCCAGCAGTGGTGCAGGGGGCGGGACACGCAATCAGCCCCAGCATTTT. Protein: CASSGAGGGTRNQPQHF.

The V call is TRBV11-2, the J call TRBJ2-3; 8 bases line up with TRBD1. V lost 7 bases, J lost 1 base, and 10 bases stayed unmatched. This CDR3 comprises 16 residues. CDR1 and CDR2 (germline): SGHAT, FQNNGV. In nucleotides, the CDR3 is TGTGCCAGCACCCAGGGGGCGATGTCCCGCACAGATACGCAGTATTTT. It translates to CASTQGAMSRTDTQYF. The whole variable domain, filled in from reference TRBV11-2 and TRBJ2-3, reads EAGVAQSPRYKIIEKRQSVAFWCNPISGHATLYWYQQILGQGPKLLIQFQNNGVVDDSQLPKDRFSAERLKGVDSTLKIQPAKLEDSAVYLCASTQGAMSRTDTQYFGPGTRLTVL.

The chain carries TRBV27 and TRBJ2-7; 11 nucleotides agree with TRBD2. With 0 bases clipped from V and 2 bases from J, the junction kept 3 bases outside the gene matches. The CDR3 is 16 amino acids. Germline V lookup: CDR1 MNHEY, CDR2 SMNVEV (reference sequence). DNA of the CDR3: TGTGCCAGCAGTTTATCGACTAGCGGGAATGCCTACGAGCAGTACTTC. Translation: CASSLSTSGNAYEQYF.